Reported below is one T cell receptor beta chain. Its antigen remains unidentified. The CDR3 contains 16 residues. Germline CDR1 is MNHEY and CDR2 is SMNVEV (reference sequence). This specimen belongs to a study of monozygotic twins with inflammatory bowel disease. Study-wide findings and caveats: Compared with healthy co-twins, IBD patients showed reduced TCRbeta repertoire diversity by inverse Simpson.

TCRdb re-called the 5' RACE reads; every CDR3 protein appears as one record, without DNA. The listing records a few hundred thousand distinct CDR3 sequences. This rearrangement joins TRBV27 to TRBJ2-2; TCRdb outputs TRBD2, but without DNA this stays unchecked. The receptor was derived from a human donor with ulcerative colitis or Crohn's disease, or a healthy co-twin of an affected twin (not recorded which). Sequenced sample: blood. CDR3 amino acids: CASTPGTRLNTGELFF.